This T cell receptor beta chain derives from a study of cytomegalovirus exposure and HLA in healthy donors. Background on the study: One earlier analysis, a look at 180 million or so T cells, found around 110 million unique TCR beta sequences. Study-level results: The authors reported that TCR beta sequences could predict HLA-A and HLA-B alleles. These predictions were accurate for most subjects in the first cohort. Later, an analysis showed that TCR beta chains associated with HLA were more clonally expanded than others that were equally common. Earlier analysis yielded a pattern in which most TCR beta V segments were productive about 90% or about 30% of the time.

Worth noting for this clone: Its specificity is unknown.

PCR involved 60 Vbeta and 13 Jbeta primers. This table comes from immunoSEQ multiplex PCR, and its TCRdb copy is limited to in-frame clones, with some not included. The sample records around 150,000 clones, around 77% being singletons. V gave up 3 bases and J gave up 0 bases; unmatched junction bases: 9. Germline CDR1 and CDR2: MNHNS and SASEGT. CDR3 size: 18 residues. This chain joins TRBV6-1 and TRBJ2-3, with 10 bases identical to TRBD1. The source material was PBMCs. The clonotype was recovered from a woman aged 50 to 65 in good health and CMV-seronegative. This CDR3 reads CASSDDRGLFPSTDTQYF. DNA for the CDR3: TGTGCCAGCAGTGACGACAGGGGGCTCTTCCCGAGCACAGATACGCAGTATTTT.